A few counts support the clone carrying this T cell receptor beta chain. This sample is part of a study of T-cell reconstitution after alpha-beta-depleted transplantation in children. A library of TCRbeta sequences, prepared with unique molecular identifiers, was generated. MiXCR, run by TCRdb on the PCR reads, gives a single entry per CDR3 protein. The sample shows 900,000 or so distinct CDR3 sequences, 16% of them seen only once. The length of the CDR3 is 16 residues. The V and J ends lost 5 bases and 8 bases, in that order; junction bases with no gene match: 12. The clonotype was recovered from a male patient aged 10 to 17 who had a stem cell transplant for acute lymphoblastic leukemia, so the T cells may come from the graft donor. J is TRBJ2-1 and V is TRBV12-3 or TRBV12-4; TRBD2 matches at 10 bases. Sequencing used PBMCs, mostly from graft donor cells, obtained 360 days after TCRalphabeta/CD19-depleted stem cell transplant. The CDR3 sequence is CASSLNLAGVGDEQFF. The CDR3 nucleotides read TGTGCCAGCAGTCTCAACCTAGCGGGAGTGGGGGATGAGCAGTTCTTC.